The 21 T cell receptor beta chains below were found in one sample sequenced in a study of T-cell memory formation after mild COVID-19. One entry per CDR3 protein, called by TCRdb with MiXCR from the 5' RACE reads. The table includes around 200,000 distinct CDR3 sequences, about a fifth detected once. Material: PBMCs or a T cell subset sorted from them (not recorded which). The receptors derive from an adult woman who had mild COVID-19 (a few samples of this study predate the infection). Cell type and time point are not known.

This clonotype appeared a few times. The chain is built from TRBV9 and TRBJ2-7, with 7 bases identical to TRBD2. There are 15 residues in the CDR3. Germline V CDR1 and CDR2: SGDLS, YYNGEE. The V and J ends lost 0 bases and 2 bases, in that order; junction bases with no gene match: 5. The CDR3 spells CASSVAAGATYEQYF. The CDR3 DNA reads as TGTGCCAGCAGCGTAGCGGCGGGAGCAACCTACGAGCAGTACTTC. The full variable domain, with the rest looked up from reference TRBV9 and TRBJ2-7, is DSGVTQTPKHLITATGQRVTLRCSPRSGDLSVYWYQQSLDQGLQFLIQYYNGEERAKGNILERFSAQQFPDLHSELNLSSLELGDSALYFCASSVAAGATYEQYFGPGTRLTVT.

This clonotype showed up just a few times. The V call is TRBV5-6, the J call TRBJ2-2, with no clear D. Trimming removed 0 bases from V and 5 bases from J, with 5 bases in between. Germline assignment: CDR1 SGHDT and CDR2 YYEEEE. This CDR3 comprises 13 residues. The CDR3 loop is CASSLVDTGELFF. The CDR3 bases are TGTGCCAGCAGCTTGGTCGATACCGGGGAGCTGTTTTTT.

This chain connects TRBV11-3 to TRBJ1-2, with a possible D match to TRBD1 (6 bases). The germline V gene encodes CDR1 SGHNT and CDR2 YENEEA. Deletions cut 5 bases from V and 3 bases from J, with 19 bases between. This CDR3 is built from 16 residues. The CDR3 reads CASSPRPGDGDYGYTF. The CDR3 DNA follows: TGTGCCAGCAGCCCTAGGCCAGGGGATGGGGACTATGGCTACACCTTC.

This clonotype has just a few counts. The DNA for the CDR3 is TGTGCCAGCAGCCCCCCAGGGACTAGCGGGATCTATGAGCAGTTCTTC. Its translation: CASSPPGTSGIYEQFF. V and J are TRBV3-1 and TRBJ2-1, with 13 bases that match TRBD2. The CDR3 is 16 residues long. The germline gives CDR1 LGHDT, CDR2 YNNKEL (reference sequence). Trimming removed 4 bases from V and 8 bases from J; junction bases left unmatched: 8.

The chain employs TRBV24-1 and TRBJ2-1, with 8 bases aligning to TRBD2. Germline-derived CDR1 and CDR2 are KGHDR and SFDVKD. CDR3 size: 16 residues. Trimming removed 3 bases from V and 9 bases from J; junction bases left unmatched: 12. This CDR3 reads CATSDTREGLEGEQFF. The CDR3 coding sequence is TGTGCCACCAGTGATACTCGGGAGGGCCTTGAGGGTGAGCAGTTCTTC.

This clonotype was counted between two and nine times. V usage is TRBV9 and J usage is TRBJ2-1, with D perhaps given as TRBD1 or TRBD2 (6 bases each). Germline CDR1 is SGDLS and CDR2 is YYNGEE. The CDR3 runs to 15 residues. The ends were cut back, 0 bases at V and 7 bases at J, with 14 bases in the middle. CDR3 DNA sequence: TGTGCCAGCAGCGTAGGGGGGGCCACGGGGAATGAGCAGTTCTTC. Amino acids: CASSVGGATGNEQFF.

CDR3 region: CASSFTGTGGFYEQYF. CDR3 nucleotide sequence: TGTGCCAGCAGCTTTACCGGGACAGGGGGCTTCTACGAGCAGTACTTC. The chain carries TRBV27 and TRBJ2-7; 12 bases are shared with TRBD1. J gave up 3 bases and V 6 bases, and 9 bases lay outside the gene matches. Germline V gene sequence: CDR1 MNHEY, CDR2 SMNVEV (reference sequence). The CDR3 has 16 residues.

This clonotype was seen at least ten times. V gene TRBV7-6 combines with J gene TRBJ2-5; weak D call: TRBD2 (6 bases). Trimming left V 0 bases short and J 5 bases short, with 10 bases between. The CDR3 totals 14 residues. Germline V gene sequence: CDR1 SGHVS, CDR2 FNYEAQ. CDR3 sequence: CASSLAGGGETQYF. The CDR3 coding sequence is TGTGCCAGCAGCTTAGCGGGAGGAGGGGAGACCCAGTACTTC.

This clonotype has a count of ten or more. This chain uses TRBV5-1 with TRBJ2-6, with D possibly called TRBD1 or TRBD2 (5 bases each). Germline CDR1 reads SGHRS; CDR2 reads YFSETQ. The CDR3 extends over 15 amino acids. V lost 2 bases, J lost 1 base, and 7 bases lay in between. CDR3 nucleotide sequence: TGCGCCAGCAGCTTTGGGGGTTCTGGGGCCAACGTCCTGACTTTC. This translates into CASSFGGSGANVLTF. Using reference TRBV5-1 and TRBJ2-6 for the parts outside the CDR3, the full variable domain is KAGVTQTPRYLIKTRGQQVTLSCSPISGHRSVSWYQQTPGQGLQFLFEYFSETQRNKGNFPGRFSGRQFSNSRSEMNVSTLELGDSALYLCASSFGGSGANVLTFGAGSRLTVL.

This chain joins TRBV11-2 and TRBJ2-1; unclear D gene. V was cut by 5 bases and J by 7 bases, with 9 bases left in between. The CDR3 is made up of 12 amino acids. Germline-derived CDR1 and CDR2 are SGHAT and FQNNGV. The DNA for the CDR3 is TGTGCCAGCAGCCTGATTAGGAATGAGCAGTTCTTC. It translates to CASSLIRNEQFF.

A few counts support this clonotype. This chain uses TRBV12-3 or TRBV12-4 with TRBJ2-3; TRBD2 matches at 7 bases. V lost 3 bases, J lost 14 bases, and 8 bases stayed unmatched. This CDR3 spans 12 amino acids. DNA of the CDR3: TGTGCCAGCAGTTTGAACGGGGGGAGTTGGTATTTT. Translated, it gives CASSLNGGSWYF.

The rearrangement joins TRBV12-3 or TRBV12-4 to TRBJ2-7; D is unclear. The CDR3 is made up of 11 amino acids. V lost 3 bases to trimming and J lost 7 bases, with 7 bases between them. The CDR3 region has the DNA TGTGCCAGCAGTTTGAAAGGGGAGCAGTACTTC. This encodes CASSLKGEQYF.

The table lists this clonotype with a few counts. V is TRBV30 and J is TRBJ2-2, with 8 positions matching TRBD2. V lost 3 bases, J lost 3 bases, and 3 bases stayed unmatched. CDR3 length equals 14 residues. Germline loops: CDR1 GTSNPN, CDR2 SVGIG (reference sequence). The CDR3 reads CAWRSGSDTGELFF. CDR3 nucleotides: TGTGCCTGGAGGAGCGGGAGTGACACCGGGGAGCTGTTTTTT.

This clonotype was detected only a few times. CDR3 sequence: CASSRRGLEQYF. The CDR3 DNA is TGTGCCAGCAGTCGCAGGGGCCTCGAGCAGTACTTC. The chain joins TRBV7-9 to TRBJ2-7, with TRBD1 as a possible D gene (6 bases). Trimming pared 6 bases from V and 6 bases from J, leaving 12 bases between. Germline V gene lookup returns CDR1 SEHNR and CDR2 FQNEAQ (reference sequence). The CDR3 sequence is 12 residues long.

The chain uses TRBV12-3 or TRBV12-4 and TRBJ2-1; 10 bases agree with TRBD2. The V gene end was trimmed by 8 bases and the J gene end by 4 bases; junction bases not matched to a gene: 8. The CDR3 runs to 15 residues. In DNA, the CDR3 is TGTGCCAGCCTCCCCCTAGCGGGGGTTTACAATGAGCAGTTCTTC. It yields the protein CASLPLAGVYNEQFF.

The sample holds a few counts of this clonotype. DNA for the CDR3: TGTGCCACCAGATCAGGGATTAACACTGAAGCTTTCTTT. Translation gives CATRSGINTEAFF. The genes are TRBV24-1 and TRBJ1-1; D may be TRBD1 (5 bases). Trimming cost V 7 bases and J 2 bases, with 10 bases left between them. CDR3 length: 13 residues. Germline CDR1 and CDR2: KGHDR and SFDVKD.

This clonotype was counted between two and nine times. The chain carries TRBV21-1 and TRBJ1-6. TRBV21-1 is a documented pseudogene. The CDR3 contains 17 residues. The DNA of the CDR3 is TGTGCCAGCAGCAAACGGTTACCGGCGGGTGATAATTCACCCCTCCACTTT. Translation: CASSKRLPAGDNSPLHF.

This clonotype was recorded only once. The chain has TRBV12-3 or TRBV12-4 and TRBJ2-1; 10 positions agree with TRBD2. The J segment lost 6 bases and the V segment lost 5 bases, leaving 4 bases of the junction unmatched. The length of the CDR3 is 14 residues. The CDR3 loop is CASSPGLASNEQFF. The CDR3 DNA follows: TGTGCCAGCAGTCCGGGACTAGCGAGCAATGAGCAGTTCTTC.

The sample holds a few counts of this clonotype. V and J are TRBV27 and TRBJ1-1, with D unclear. The CDR3 is 13 amino acids. The V end lost 6 bases, the J end lost 1 base, and 9 bases lay between the germline ends. CDR1 is MNHEY, CDR2 SMNVEV, per germline (reference sequence). CDR3: CASRLQENTEAFF. CDR3 bases: TGTGCCAGCAGACTCCAAGAGAACACTGAAGCTTTCTTT.

This chain connects TRBV9 to TRBJ2-2; the D gene is possibly TRBD1 (6 bases). V was cut by 2 bases and J by 4 bases, with 12 bases left in between. The CDR3 is 15 amino acids. Germline V lookup: CDR1 SGDLS, CDR2 YYNGEE. The CDR3 loop reads CASSVRDISTGELFF. The CDR3 DNA follows: TGTGCCAGCAGCGTTCGGGACATCTCCACCGGGGAGCTGTTTTTT.

Ten or more counts support this clonotype. The CDR3 sequence: CASSSAAGTGELFF. The DNA of the CDR3 is TGTGCCAGCAGCTCCGCTGCGGGTACCGGGGAGCTGTTTTTT. The rearrangement uses TRBV5-5 and TRBJ2-2; a weak D match, TRBD2 (5 bases). Germline V gene lookup returns CDR1 SGHKS and CDR2 YYEKEE (reference sequence). Trimming took off 3 bases at V and 5 bases at J, with 11 bases between the two ends. The CDR3 has 14 residues.